This TCR beta chain was recovered during a study of T cell responses to AZD1222 COVID-19 vaccine. Study-level findings and limits: Among AZD1222 vaccinees, only 5 to 7 were seropositive at baseline. Donors were chiefly white British, with a greater number of females, and clonal diversity was perhaps underestimated.

CDR3 length: 20 residues. The table came from immunoSEQ multiplex PCR; TCRdb's copy has only in-frame clones and leaves some out. Of 130,000 to 150,000 clones listed, under 95% are singletons. Of note for this clone: Antigen specificity is unknown.

The gene calls are TRBV21-1 and TRBJ1-6; the table's D call of TRBD1 was not tested on the DNA. TRBV21-1 is listed as a pseudogene. The source of this sequence is an adult in good health. The sample here was peripheral blood, taken on day 0 of AZD1222 vaccination. The CDR3 here is CASSKGSAGEYAIYNSPLHF. The CDR3 nucleotides are TGTGCCAGCAGCAAGGGTTCGGCAGGGGAATATGCAATCTATAATTCACCCCTCCACTTT.